This T cell receptor (beta chain) came from a study of blood T cells in healthy people across ages. Overall study findings and caveats: Measured against age, TCR beta diversity per million T cells decreased in a roughly linear manner.

Isolation yielded PBMCs, at least 7 million per sample, in every case. Many counts were recorded for this clonotype. The antigen remains undetermined. A sample-barcoded 5' primer and a J-beta primer mix were used in a second PCR of roughly 7 to 11 cycles. Via MiXCR, TCRdb re-called the 5' RACE reads, giving one row per CDR3 protein. This table holds fewer than 900,000 distinct CDR3 sequences, about 42% found once. V lost 3 bases and J lost 6; bases outside the gene matches: 7. This CDR3 spans 15 amino acids. In germline, CDR1 is LGHNA, CDR2 YNFKEQ. The chain links TRBV4-2 to TRBJ2-3; the match to TRBD2 covers 9 bases. This receptor was taken from a woman aged 55-69 years in good health. Sequences were obtained from blood. In DNA form, the CDR3 reads TGTGCCAGCAGCCAGGCGGGGGGGCAAAAGGATACGCAGTATTTT. Encoded protein: CASSQAGGQKDTQYF.